This T cell receptor (beta chain) was sequenced for a study of identifying expanded T cells in peripheral blood. The study's findings and limits: Variance in clone template counts between roughly two-week samples significantly increased with total template count across all healthy donors. Technical replicates showed approximately 1.2 changed clones; two weeks roughly 15; four weeks 19.

Collection occurred without any documented infections or immune events in donors. As to this clone: Its antigen is not identified.

Germline loops: CDR1 SQVTM, CDR2 ANQGSEA. The junction had 17 bases not matched to a gene; V was cut back by 6 bases and J by 7 bases. The CDR3 loop spans 16 amino acids. The data were produced by immunoSEQ multiplex PCR, yet TCRdb's version contains in-frame clones alone and is incomplete. The top ten hold around 20% of the sample, which has about 85,000 clones, around 89% seen once. The J gene is TRBJ1-2, the V gene TRBV29-1; 10 positions agree with TRBD1. Sequences were obtained from blood. The clonotype comes from a person between 18 and 69 years old in good health. CDR3 bases: TGCAGCGTATCCCCTCCTTCCGCCGGGACAGGGGCTGGCTACACCTTC. Protein product: CSVSPPSAGTGAGYTF.